There are many counts of the clone carrying this TCR beta chain. V lost 0 bases, J lost 9 bases, and 2 bases stayed unmatched. The CDR3 sequence is 15 residues long. Looked up from germline, CDR1 is SGHRS and CDR2 is YFSETQ. The sample belongs to a study of CD8+ T cells in alopecia areata. Study-level background: Oral tofacitinib (5 to 10 mg twice daily) was administered to treated patients.

Regarding treatment: oral pan-JAK inhibitor, 5-10 mg twice daily. Extraction of RNA preceded its reverse transcription into cDNA, which served as the sequencing template. Clones were sequenced by immunoSEQ multiplex PCR, and TCRdb holds only the in-frame ones, with some missing. The repertoire holds fewer than 250,000 clones, with under 80% as singletons. Sequenced material: CD4+ T cells sorted from blood, taken between weeks 49 and 50, from a patient treated with tofacitinib. The receptor was isolated from a human donor with alopecia areata. The chain combines TRBV5-1 with TRBJ1-6; TRBD1 matches at 11 bases. The CDR3 loop reads CASSLAGTGGSPLHF. The CDR3 DNA reads TGCGCCAGCAGCTTGGCCGGGACAGGGGGTTCACCCCTCCACTTT.